Presented here are 30 T cell receptor beta chains from one specimen sequenced in a study of T-cell memory formation after mild COVID-19. TCRdb processed the 5' RACE reads anew with MiXCR; each CDR3 protein has one entry. The sample contains 450,000 to 650,000 distinct CDR3 sequences, 20% of which appear only once. The material sequenced was PBMCs or a T cell subset sorted from them (not recorded which). These TCRs come from an adult woman who had mild COVID-19 (a few samples of this study predate the infection). Cell type and time point are not known.

This clonotype was seen only a few times. The chain couples TRBV6-5 to TRBJ2-3; no reliable D call. The V and J ends lost 2 bases and 1 base respectively, with 7 bases between them. CDR1 and CDR2 from the germline V gene are MNHEY and SVGAGI. This CDR3 is built from 14 residues. CDR3 loop: CASSYGKGTDTQYF. DNA for the CDR3: TGTGCCAGCAGTTACGGGAAGGGCACAGATACGCAGTATTTT.

The chain joins TRBV7-9 to TRBJ2-3; D call uncertain. V dropped 5 bases and J dropped 0 bases, with 15 bases sitting between them. The germline V gene has CDR1 SEHNR and CDR2 FQNEAQ (reference sequence). The CDR3 is 16 amino acids. The CDR3 is CASSPPRTSSTDTQYF. The CDR3 DNA reads as TGTGCCAGCAGCCCCCCCAGGACCTCAAGCACAGATACGCAGTATTTT.

The rearrangement joins TRBV5-1 to TRBJ1-1; D may be TRBD1 (6 bases). Per germline, CDR1 SGHRS and CDR2 YFSETQ. This CDR3 region has 14 residues. The ends were cut back, 2 bases at V and 5 bases at J, with 13 bases in the middle. The CDR3 protein is CASSFGQTRTEAFF. The CDR3 bases are TGCGCCAGCAGCTTCGGACAGACCCGGACTGAAGCTTTCTTT.

The CDR3 sequence: CSVFLTLTDTQYF. The CDR3 DNA follows: TGCAGCGTATTTTTGACGCTTACAGATACGCAGTATTTT. The chain recombines TRBV29-1 with TRBJ2-3; no reliable D call. Trimming left V 6 bases short and J 3 bases short, with 13 bases between. Germline V gene lookup returns CDR1 SQVTM and CDR2 ANQGSEA. The length of the CDR3 is 13 residues.

The chain carries TRBV11-2 and TRBJ1-6; D unresolved. In germline, CDR1 is SGHAT, CDR2 FQNNGV. This CDR3 is built from 16 residues. With 1 base removed from V and 9 bases from J, the gap between germline ends came to 16 bases. The CDR3 nucleotides are TGTGCCAGCAGCTTAGCGACTCCACCAGGAAGTTCACCCCTCCACTTT. Amino acids: CASSLATPPGSSPLHF.

The chain joins TRBV7-2 to TRBJ2-3, with D perhaps given as TRBD1 or TRBD2 (6 bases each). The germline V gene has CDR1 SGHTA and CDR2 FQGNSA. Trimming removed 5 bases from V and 6 bases from J, with 21 bases in between. This CDR3 contains 16 residues. The CDR3 coding sequence is TGTGCCAGCAGCCGAGTGAGGGGGGCACTAGCCGATACGCAGTATTTT. This translates into CASSRVRGALADTQYF.

This clonotype was counted between two and nine times. The CDR3 DNA is TGTGCCAGCGGGGACAGGGCATACAATGAGCAGTTCTTC. It codes for CASGDRAYNEQFF. The chain uses TRBV7-3 and TRBJ2-1; 9 bases are a match to TRBD1. V shed 8 bases, J shed 4 bases, and the junction held 3 bases outside the gene matches. Germline CDR1 and CDR2: SGHTA and FQGTGA. CDR3 length: 13 amino acids.

CDR3 residues: CASSPGTGVLNEQFF. The CDR3 DNA is TGTGCCAGCTCACCCGGGACAGGGGTTCTCAATGAGCAGTTCTTC. The rearrangement links TRBV18 to TRBJ2-1; 10 bases fit TRBD1. Germline V gene sequence: CDR1 KGHSH, CDR2 LQKENI. J lost 6 bases, V lost 3 bases, and 5 bases had no gene match. The CDR3 is made up of 15 amino acids.

The CDR3 coding sequence is TGTGCCAGCAGGGGACTGGGCAGGGGCGAAGAGACCCAGTACTTC. Protein sequence: CASRGLGRGEETQYF. The rearrangement joins TRBV6-5 to TRBJ2-5; D possibly matches TRBD1 or TRBD2 (6 bases each). Germline values: CDR1 MNHEY, CDR2 SVGAGI. This CDR3 is built from 15 residues. Trimming cost V 6 bases and J 3 bases, with 17 bases left between them.

The chain recombines TRBV24-1 with TRBJ1-1, with 7 bases fitting TRBD1. The J segment lost 9 bases and the V segment lost 2 bases, leaving 2 bases of the junction unmatched. CDR3 size: 12 residues. In germline, CDR1 is KGHDR, CDR2 SFDVKD. The CDR3 nucleotides are TGTGCCACCAGTGATTCACAGGGGAAAGCTTTCTTT. It translates to CATSDSQGKAFF.

Only a few counts were recorded for this clonotype. V is TRBV7-2 and J is TRBJ2-1; 15 nucleotides match TRBD2. V lost 6 bases and J lost 4; bases outside the gene matches: 10. The CDR3 consists of 18 residues. Germline lookup yields CDR1 SGHTA and CDR2 FQGNSA. CDR3 coding DNA: TGTGCCAGCAGTGGGACTAGCGGGAGGTCCGAAGGGTACAATGAGCAGTTCTTC. Translation gives CASSGTSGRSEGYNEQFF.

This clonotype was seen once. The chain carries TRBV6-5 and TRBJ1-6; TRBD1 matches 7 bases. This CDR3 has 14 amino acids. Germline-derived CDR1 and CDR2 are MNHEY and SVGAGI. With 5 bases clipped from V and 8 bases from J, the junction kept 6 bases outside the gene matches. The CDR3 loop reads CASSLRDSYSPLHF. CDR3 DNA: TGTGCCAGCAGTCTACGGGACAGCTATTCACCCCTCCACTTT.

A few counts support this clonotype. The germline gene is not matched at one end of the junction; a read error may be the cause. The V call is TRBV4-3, the J call TRBJ2-7, with D possibly called TRBD1 or TRBD2 (6 bases each). This CDR3 has 16 amino acids. The germline gives CDR1 LGHNA, CDR2 YSLEER. Written as DNA, the CDR3 is TGCGCCAGCAGCCAAGAAACGGGGGCGAAAGTCTACGGGCAGTACTTC. This translates into CASSQETGAKVYGQYF.

This clonotype was seen only a few times. The CDR3 DNA follows: TGTGCCAGCAGCGTACGGAGCGGGAGTGAGAACAATGAGCAGTTCTTC. Translation gives CASSVRSGSENNEQFF. The chain recombines TRBV9 with TRBJ2-1; 8 nucleotides match TRBD2. The J segment lost 5 bases and the V segment lost 1 base, leaving 8 bases of the junction unmatched. This CDR3 is 16 amino acids long. The germline V gene encodes CDR1 SGDLS and CDR2 YYNGEE. Based on the CDR3 plus reference TRBV9 and TRBJ2-1, the full variable domain is DSGVTQTPKHLITATGQRVTLRCSPRSGDLSVYWYQQSLDQGLQFLIQYYNGEERAKGNILERFSAQQFPDLHSELNLSSLELGDSALYFCASSVRSGSENNEQFFGPGTRLTVL.

This clonotype was found many times. The chain is built from TRBV7-3 and TRBJ2-3; D is undetermined. CDR1 is SGHTA, CDR2 FQGTGA, per germline. This CDR3 is built from 15 residues. V was trimmed by 1 base and J by 1 base, leaving 9 bases between them. In nucleotides, the CDR3 is TGTGCCAGCAGCTTAAAAGCCAGCCGCACAGATACGCAGTATTTT. Its translation: CASSLKASRTDTQYF. Together with reference TRBV7-3 and TRBJ2-3, the CDR3 gives the full variable domain: GAGVSQTPSNKVTEKGKYVELRCDPISGHTALYWYRQSLGQGPEFLIYFQGTGAADDSGLPNDRFFAVRPEGSVSTLKIQRTERGDSAVYLCASSLKASRTDTQYFGPGTRLTVL.

This clonotype was counted a few times. The gene calls are TRBV7-9 and TRBJ1-1; TRBD1 matches at 9 bases. From germline, CDR1 is SEHNR and CDR2 FQNEAQ (reference sequence). V was pared by 5 bases and J by 5 bases, with 12 bases of the junction left unmatched. This CDR3 region has 16 residues. For the CDR3, the DNA is TGTGCCAGCAGCCCCTGGACAGGGGCTACGGGTACTGAAGCTTTCTTT. This encodes CASSPWTGATGTEAFF. Using reference TRBV7-9 and TRBJ1-1 for the parts outside the CDR3, the full variable domain is DTGVSQNPRHKITKRGQNVTFRCDPISEHNRLYWYRQTLGQGPEFLTYFQNEAQLEKSRLLSDRFSAERPKGSFSTLEIQRTEQGDSAMYLCASSPWTGATGTEAFFGQGTRLTVV.

This clonotype was detected only a few times. This chain uses TRBV20-1 with TRBJ2-5; 10 positions match TRBD2. The V gene's germline CDR1 is DFQATT and CDR2 SNEGSKA (reference sequence). V dropped 1 base and J dropped 4; count of bases not matched to a gene: 3. The CDR3 runs 14 residues. The CDR3 sequence: CSARAIAGGETQYF. The CDR3 DNA reads TGCAGTGCTAGAGCTATAGCGGGGGGAGAGACCCAGTACTTC.

This clonotype was seen only a few times. V and J are TRBV5-6 and TRBJ1-2; unclear D gene. Germline lookup yields CDR1 SGHDT and CDR2 YYEEEE. V was shortened by 0 bases and J by 4 bases, with 16 bases between the two germline ends. The CDR3 has 16 residues. The CDR3 region has the DNA TGTGCCAGCAGCTTGGCGGACCAGTCATTAGCCTATGGCTACACCTTC. Its translation: CASSLADQSLAYGYTF. Full variable domain (rest looked up from reference TRBV5-6 and TRBJ1-2): DAGVTQSPTHLIKTRGQQVTLRCSPKSGHDTVSWYQQALGQGPQFIFQYYEEEERQRGNFPDRFSGHQFPNYSSELNVNALLLGDSALYLCASSLADQSLAYGYTFGSGTRLTVV.

This clonotype was detected a few times. The genes are TRBV7-9 and TRBJ2-2; D remains ambiguous. The CDR3 sequence is 15 residues long. V was trimmed by 5 bases and J by 5 bases, leaving 15 bases between them. The germline CDR1 and CDR2 sequences are SEHNR and FQNEAQ (reference sequence). CDR3 coding DNA: TGTGCCAGCAGCCTTATTACGGTACTAACCGGGGAGCTGTTTTTT. Protein: CASSLITVLTGELFF.

Here the CDR3 DNA reads TGTGCCATCAGGTCAGACTGGGACACTGAAGCTTTCTTT. Protein product: CAIRSDWDTEAFF. V is TRBV10-3 and J is TRBJ1-1; D not resolved. CDR1 is ENHRY and CDR2 is SYGVKD in the germline V gene. The CDR3 is 13 residues long. The V and J ends lost 6 bases and 3 bases respectively, with 11 bases between them.

This clonotype was detected a few times. V usage is TRBV27 and J usage is TRBJ2-3; no firm D call. Per the germline V gene, CDR1 is MNHEY and CDR2 is SMNVEV (reference sequence). The CDR3 is 15 residues long. Trimming took off 6 bases at V and 0 bases at J, with 13 bases between the two ends. CDR3 region: CASRGWGSSTDTQYF. Written as DNA, the CDR3 is TGTGCCAGCAGAGGGTGGGGAAGCAGCACAGATACGCAGTATTTT.

V is TRBV24-1 and J is TRBJ2-1; D may be TRBD1 or TRBD2 (5 bases each). Germline values: CDR1 KGHDR, CDR2 SFDVKD. The CDR3 length is 15 residues. The V end lost 1 base, the J end lost 8 bases, and 14 bases lay between the germline ends. The CDR3 coding sequence is TGTGCCACCAGTGATTTCACATCTAGCAGGGATGAGCAGTTCTTC. Translation gives CATSDFTSSRDEQFF.

The V call is TRBV4-1, the J call TRBJ1-2; 8 bases map to TRBD1. V lost 1 base and J lost 5; bases outside the gene matches: 9. CDR1 MGHRA and CDR2 YSYEKL come from the germline V gene. This CDR3 region has 16 residues. The CDR3 DNA follows: TGCGCCAGCAGCCAAGTACTCAGGGGGCAGGGGTATGGCTACACCTTC. It encodes CASSQVLRGQGYGYTF.

V is TRBV11-2 and J is TRBJ1-5; D gene ambiguous. This CDR3 is 14 amino acids long. V lost 0 bases and J lost 3, with 6 bases in between. Per the germline V gene, CDR1 is SGHAT and CDR2 is FQNNGV. In DNA, the CDR3 is TGTGCCAGCAGCTTAGAACCTTACAATCAGCCCCAGCATTTT. Translated, it gives CASSLEPYNQPQHF.

This rearrangement joins TRBV2 to TRBJ2-1; D call uncertain. Germline loops: CDR1 SNHLY, CDR2 FYNNEI. Trimming removed 0 bases at V and 9 bases at J, with 9 bases between. The CDR3 has 13 amino acids. CDR3 region: CASSEAAPGEQFF. In nucleotides, the CDR3 is TGTGCCAGCAGTGAAGCTGCCCCCGGTGAGCAGTTCTTC. The full variable domain, in which reference TRBV2 and TRBJ2-1 provide the parts outside the CDR3, is EPEVTQTPSHQVTQMGQEVILRCVPISNHLYFYWYRQILGQKVEFLVSFYNNEISEKSEIFDDQFSVERPDGSNFTLKIRSTKLEDSAMYFCASSEAAPGEQFFGPGTRLTVL.

The V call is TRBV7-9, the J call TRBJ2-1; D is undetermined. CDR3 length: 19 amino acids. The V end was cut by 5 bases, the J end by 1 base, with 24 bases between. Germline CDR1 is SEHNR and CDR2 is FQNEAQ (reference sequence). The CDR3 DNA sequence: TGTGCCAGCAGCGACCGTTCTCTTCGGGTCTATGGTTCCTACAATGAGCAGTTCTTC. Amino acids: CASSDRSLRVYGSYNEQFF.

This clonotype was seen a handful of times. The chain carries TRBV6-2 or TRBV6-3 and TRBJ1-5; 9 bases match TRBD1. The V gene's germline CDR1 is MNHEY and CDR2 SVGEGT. Germline trimming cut 2 bases from V and 5 bases from J; bases unmatched to any gene: 7. This CDR3 is 16 amino acids long. Written as DNA, the CDR3 is TGTGCCAGCAGTTACCACATCGGGACAGGGCATCAGCCCCAGCATTTT. This codes for CASSYHIGTGHQPQHF.

The V and J genes are TRBV2 and TRBJ1-2, with D tentatively TRBD1 (5 bases). The CDR3 extends over 14 amino acids. V dropped 5 bases and J dropped 6 bases, with 16 bases sitting between them. Germline lookup yields CDR1 SNHLY and CDR2 FYNNEI. In nucleotides, the CDR3 is TGTGCCAGCAGTAGGTCGGAAGGGACGGATGGCTACACCTTC. Translation: CASSRSEGTDGYTF.

This clonotype was recorded at least ten times. V and J are TRBV5-1 and TRBJ2-3; no clear D. The germline V and J ends were trimmed by 0 bases and 0 bases, with 2 bases remaining between them. CDR3 length equals 13 residues. Germline assignment: CDR1 SGHRS and CDR2 YFSETQ. CDR3 amino acids: CASSLDSTDTQYF. CDR3 DNA sequence: TGCGCCAGCAGCTTGGACAGCACAGATACGCAGTATTTT.

This chain connects TRBV3-1 to TRBJ2-7; D perhaps matches TRBD1 (6 bases). This CDR3 is built from 14 residues. Germline loops: CDR1 LGHDT, CDR2 YNNKEL (reference sequence). V shed 4 bases and J shed 4 bases, with 14 bases lying between them. The CDR3 is CASSPPGDEYEQYF. CDR3 DNA: TGTGCCAGCAGCCCACCAGGGGACGAGTACGAGCAGTACTTC.